What follows describes a single TCR beta chain. What antigen it recognizes has not been identified. Per-base qualities were not stored, and no clone one base away is much larger. Each clonotype received, on average, about 10x coverage in deep resolution sequencing performed on a MiSeq, where the target depth lay between 1 in 1 million and 1 in 200,000 T cells. The immunoSEQ hsTCRB Kit was used to generate the TCR beta libraries. The study's own analysis went as follows. Data were analyzed with ImmunoSEQ Data Assistant and ImmunoSEQ Analyzer, with V, D and J genes assigned per IMGT definitions. Clonality, with values ranging from 0 to 1, was calculated as one minus the normalized Shannon entropy of productive rearrangement frequencies. Only overrepresented clonotypes making up at least 0.05% of the repertoire of each patient were included in the public clonotype analysis. Roughly 13 repertoires from age-matched healthy donors, obtained from immuneACCESS, served as clonality controls. This immuneACCESS table, as held by TCRdb, lists in-frame sequences with V and J called but not all clones. Of the missing ones, under half trace to an unresolved V gene in checked studies; the others have no known cause. The D gene and trimming were derived from the DNA, and the V and J assignments and clone size from that table. This sample holds 110,000 to 150,000 clones; about 76% were observed only once. The ten largest clones add up to roughly 4.7% of the sample.

This record belongs to a study of cytotoxic CD8 clonotypes in ibrutinib-treated CLL (dated by TCRdb to about 2021). A note on the overall study: The cohort had eleven to twelve relapsed/refractory and under 16 treatment-naive patients; some 17 were IGHV unmutated. Partial responses were observed in roughly 24 patients and complete responses in 2; after a median follow-up of roughly 62 months, remission was maintained in about 15 patients and progression was observed in some 12. Samples at response were collected after a median of about twelve months of treatment, with a range of roughly 6 to 40 months. An average of 255,043 productive templates and tens of thousands of productive rearrangements was obtained per sample. Of the roughly 86 people in the trial, roughly 27 had longitudinal samples available. Cryopreserved peripheral blood mononuclear cells were obtained before treatment, at response, and at either sustained remission or disease progression. All remission and progressive disease samples were collected while patients were still receiving ibrutinib.

General conclusions and limits of the study: Sustained-remission and progressing patients did not have matched sampling times, and lymph node repertoires were not examined. Public clonotypes were rare and either contracted or stayed stable during treatment, and the rise in clonality at ibrutinib response reflected the expansion of private clonotypes. At ibrutinib response clonality went up, during sustained remission it held steady, and at progression it dropped back toward baseline. At baseline, clonality was higher than in age-matched healthy donors and showed a strong correlation with circulating CD8+ T-cell counts.

Including the terminal cysteine and phenylalanine, the CDR3 comprises 15 residues. Just the 45-base CDR3 DNA is kept, in frame starting at base 1. Based on the germline V gene, the CDR1 and CDR2 sequences are MNHEY and SVGAGI. The V end loses 2 bases and the J end loses 0 bases, and a stretch of 10 bases separates them. The time point label of this sample denotes: approximately 2 years on ibrutinib. Roughly 2 micrograms of genomic DNA were extracted from cryopreserved PBMCs for TCR beta library preparation. Longitudinal blood samples from CLL patients receiving ibrutinib monotherapy were subjected to high-throughput TCR beta sequencing. The patients were enrolled in a single-center, open-label phase 2 trial of ibrutinib monotherapy.

The chain is encoded by TRBV6-5 joined to TRBJ1-1, with the identity of the D gene unclear. The sequence came from a human donor with chronic lymphocytic leukemia. This sample comprised PBMCs, obtained after 24 months of ibrutinib treatment. In nucleotide form, the sequence is TGTGCCAGCAGTTACGGTGGGGAGATGAACACTGAAGCTTTCTTT. This sequence encodes CASSYGGEMNTEAFF.